This T cell receptor beta chain originates from a study of shared clonotypes between healthy human individuals. Profiling relied on immunoSEQ multiplex PCR, and the TCRdb table lists in-frame clones only, not all of them. The top ten clones hold around 0.3% of a sample with about 380,000 clones, 96% of them seen once. This CDR3 contains 13 residues. The germline gives CDR1 MDHEN, CDR2 SYDVKM. V shed 5 bases and J shed 2 bases, with 8 bases lying between them. Sample: memory CD8+ T cells sorted from blood. Subset specified: CD45RO+ cells pooled with CCR7-negative TemRA cells. The origin of this receptor is a man aged 25 to 45 in good health. This chain uses TRBV28 with TRBJ2-3, with no clear D. The CDR3 bases are TGTGCCAGCAGTCCTCCCGCCACAGATACGCAGTATTTT. Translating it yields CASSPPATDTQYF.